Each of the 12 T cell receptor beta chains below was sequenced from the same sample in a study of T cell responses to AZD1222 COVID-19 vaccine (dated by TCRdb to about 2021). The library was produced with the immunoSEQ multiplex PCR assay. Drawn from immuneACCESS, this table holds only the in-frame rearrangements with V and J called that TCRdb kept. Clones are partly lost; checked studies trace under half to an unresolved V gene and leave the rest unexplained. The sample profile shows 120,000 or so clones; 92% of them were found once. 1.1% of the sample lies in the top ten. Per the publication, the time point label means: baseline before first vaccination. Sequencing was performed on peripheral blood, taken on day 0 of AZD1222 vaccination. All receptors come from an adult in good health.

This clone was seen only once. V usage is TRBV2 and J usage is TRBJ1-5; TRBD1 might be the D (5 bases). Germline CDR1 and CDR2: SNHLY and FYNNEI. The CDR3 has 14 residues. V lost 5 bases, J lost 3 bases, and 11 bases lay in between. CDR3 nucleotide sequence: TGTGCCAGCAGTCGTCGGGGGGTCAATCAGCCCCAGCATTTT. It translates to CASSRRGVNQPQHF.

The count of this clone is one. The chain carries TRBV12-3 or TRBV12-4 and TRBJ1-1; D unresolved. Trimming left V 4 bases short and J 4 bases short, with 7 bases between. CDR3 length: 12 residues. CDR3 residues: CASSSGVTEAFF. CDR3 nucleotides: TGTGCCAGCAGTTCCGGGGTCACTGAAGCTTTCTTT.

The chain is built from TRBV3-1 (or the pseudogene TRBV3-2) and TRBJ1-3, with D hard to call. Trimming took 1 base from V and 2 from J, leaving 6 bases between them. Germline loops: CDR1 LGHDT, CDR2 YNNKEL (reference sequence). This CDR3 is 14 amino acids long. The CDR3: CASSQATAGNTIYF. CDR3 in DNA: TGTGCCAGCAGCCAAGCTACCGCTGGAAACACCATATATTTT.

This sequence joins TRBV6-5 and TRBJ2-7; no firm D call. The germline V gene encodes CDR1 MNHEY and CDR2 SVGAGI. The V gene lost 6 bases and the J gene lost 1 base, with 16 bases spanning the gap. The CDR3 contains 15 residues. The CDR3 DNA is TGTGCCAGCAGCCCATTGAGAGGACCATCCTACGAGCAGTACTTC. It codes for CASSPLRGPSYEQYF.

V and J are TRBV15 and TRBJ1-2, with D hard to call. V shed 1 base and J shed 2 bases, with 5 bases lying between them. Germline CDR1 LNHNV, CDR2 YYDKDF (reference sequence). This CDR3 is 13 amino acids long. The CDR3 loop is CATSRGGNYGYTF. DNA of the CDR3: TGTGCCACCAGCAGAGGCGGAAACTATGGCTACACCTTC.

The gene calls are TRBV30 and TRBJ1-5, with D maybe TRBD1 (6 bases). CDR1 is GTSNPN and CDR2 is SVGIG in the germline V gene (reference sequence). The CDR3 is 14 amino acids. With 2 bases removed from V and 4 bases from J, the gap between germline ends came to 12 bases. CDR3 nucleotides: TGTGCCTGGAGTAGAACAGGGCTTAATCAGCCCCAGCATTTT. Translated, it gives CAWSRTGLNQPQHF.

The CDR3 loop is CASSSAGVNQPQHF. DNA of the CDR3: TGTGCCAGCAGCTCCGCAGGCGTCAATCAGCCCCAGCATTTT. The rearrangement links TRBV5-5 to TRBJ1-5; D remains unclear. Germline loops: CDR1 SGHKS, CDR2 YYEKEE (reference sequence). V dropped 3 bases and J dropped 3 bases, with 10 bases sitting between them. This CDR3 is 14 amino acids long.

The rearrangement joins TRBV6-6 to TRBJ2-1; the match to TRBD2 covers 7 bases. CDR1 and CDR2 (germline): MNHNY, SVGAGI (reference sequence). The CDR3 length is 16 residues. V gave up 6 bases and J gave up 4 bases; unmatched junction bases: 12. The CDR3 nucleotides read TGTGCCAGCAGGCCCGTGACTAGCAACTGGTACAATGAGCAGTTCTTC. This translates into CASRPVTSNWYNEQFF.

The chain is built from TRBV6-5 and TRBJ2-5; no clear D. Germline CDR1 is MNHEY and CDR2 is SVGAGI. The CDR3 is 13 residues long. Trimming took 5 bases from V and 2 from J, leaving 9 bases between them. The CDR3 spells CASSLRLQETQYF. The CDR3, as DNA: TGTGCCAGCAGTCTACGATTACAAGAGACCCAGTACTTC.

As DNA, the CDR3 is TGTGCCAGCAGCATCCTTCAAACGGGGGCCGGCTATGGCTACACCTTC. As protein: CASSILQTGAGYGYTF. This chain joins TRBV7-8 and TRBJ1-2, with a weak D call TRBD1 (6 bases). CDR3 size: 16 residues. In germline, CDR1 is SGHVS, CDR2 FQNEAQ. The V and J ends lost 5 bases and 4 bases respectively, with 20 bases between them.

The V call is TRBV6-1, the J call TRBJ1-1; possibly TRBD1 for D (5 bases). The CDR3 has 16 amino acids. The V end lost 0 bases, the J end lost 0 bases, and 11 bases lay between the germline ends. CDR1 and CDR2 from the germline V gene are MNHNS and SASEGT. Written as DNA, the CDR3 is TGTGCCAGCAGTGAAGCGCCAGGGCTGATGAACACTGAAGCTTTCTTT. This codes for CASSEAPGLMNTEAFF.

The rearrangement uses TRBV5-1 and TRBJ1-4; D not certain. CDR1 is SGHRS and CDR2 is YFSETQ in the germline V gene. Trimming shortened V by 4 bases and J by 8 bases, and 12 bases separated the two germline ends. This CDR3 region has 13 residues. The CDR3 reads CASSLWPGEKLFF. The DNA of the CDR3 is TGCGCCAGCAGCCTTTGGCCCGGAGAAAAACTGTTTTTT.